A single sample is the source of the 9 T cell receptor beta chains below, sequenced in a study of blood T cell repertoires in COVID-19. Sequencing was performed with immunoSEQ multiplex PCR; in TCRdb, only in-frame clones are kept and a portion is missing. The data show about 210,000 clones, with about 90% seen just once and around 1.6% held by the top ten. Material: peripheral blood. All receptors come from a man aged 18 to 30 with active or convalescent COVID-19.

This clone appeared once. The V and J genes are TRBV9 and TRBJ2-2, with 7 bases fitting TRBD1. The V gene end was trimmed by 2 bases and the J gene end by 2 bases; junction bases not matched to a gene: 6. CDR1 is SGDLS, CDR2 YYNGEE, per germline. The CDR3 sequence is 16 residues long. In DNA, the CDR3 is TGTGCCAGCAGCGTGTACGGGACAGAAAACACCGGGGAGCTGTTTTTT. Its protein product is CASSVYGTENTGELFF.

For the CDR3, the DNA is TGTGCTAGTGGTTTGGGACCGGGACTAGCGGGACCCAATGAGCAGTTCTTC. Protein sequence: CASGLGPGLAGPNEQFF. The chain has TRBV12-5 and TRBJ2-1; 13 positions match TRBD2. V shed 1 base and J 6 bases; nucleotides not matched to a gene: 6. Germline values: CDR1 LGHNT, CDR2 FRNRAP. The CDR3 has 17 residues.

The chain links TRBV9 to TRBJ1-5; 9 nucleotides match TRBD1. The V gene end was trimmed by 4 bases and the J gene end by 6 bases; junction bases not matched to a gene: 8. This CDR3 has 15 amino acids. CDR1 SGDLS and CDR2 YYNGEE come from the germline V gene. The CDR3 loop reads CASSPGQGKAQPQHF. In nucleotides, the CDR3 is TGTGCCAGCAGCCCCGGACAGGGGAAGGCTCAGCCCCAGCATTTT.

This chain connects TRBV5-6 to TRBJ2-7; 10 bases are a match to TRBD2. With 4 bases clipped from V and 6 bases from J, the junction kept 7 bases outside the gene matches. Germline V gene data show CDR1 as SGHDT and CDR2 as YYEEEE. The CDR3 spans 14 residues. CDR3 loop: CASSVGLALGEQYF. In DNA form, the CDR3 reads TGTGCCAGCAGCGTGGGACTAGCGCTCGGCGAGCAGTACTTC.

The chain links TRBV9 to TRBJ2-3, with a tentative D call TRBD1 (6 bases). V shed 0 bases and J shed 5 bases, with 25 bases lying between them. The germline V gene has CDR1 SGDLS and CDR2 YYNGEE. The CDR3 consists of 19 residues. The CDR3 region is CASSVDSGGRSILRDTQYF. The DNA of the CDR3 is TGTGCCAGCAGCGTAGATAGTGGGGGCAGAAGTATTCTGAGAGATACGCAGTATTTT.

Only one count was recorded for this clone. The CDR3 bases are TGTGCCAGCAGCCAAGATTTTCACGGAGATAGCAATCAGCCCCAGCATTTT. The encoded protein is CASSQDFHGDSNQPQHF. The chain links TRBV4-2 to TRBJ1-5; D is uncertain. The germline V gene has CDR1 LGHNA and CDR2 YNFKEQ. V was pared by 0 bases and J by 0 bases, with 12 bases between. The CDR3 loop spans 17 amino acids.

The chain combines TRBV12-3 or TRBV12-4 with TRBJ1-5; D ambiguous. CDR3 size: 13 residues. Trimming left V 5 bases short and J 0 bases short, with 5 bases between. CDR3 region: CASSLSSNQPQHF. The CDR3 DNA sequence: TGTGCCAGCAGTCTTAGTAGCAATCAGCCCCAGCATTTT.

The CDR3 coding sequence is TGTGCCAGTAGTCCTCCTGTGGACAGAGTTAGCAATCAGCCCCAGCATTTT. Translation: CASSPPVDRVSNQPQHF. The chain couples TRBV19 to TRBJ1-5; tentative D call: TRBD1 (6 bases). The germline CDR1 and CDR2 sequences are LNHDA and SQIVND (reference sequence). The CDR3 sequence is 17 residues long. Trimming took off 5 bases at V and 0 bases at J, with 17 bases between the two ends. Full variable domain (missing parts from reference TRBV19 and TRBJ1-5): DGGITQSPKYLFRKEGQNVTLSCEQNLNHDAMYWYRQDPGQGLRLIYYSQIVNDFQKGDIAEGYSVSREKKESFPLTVTSAQKNPTAFYLCASSPPVDRVSNQPQHFGDGTRLSIL.

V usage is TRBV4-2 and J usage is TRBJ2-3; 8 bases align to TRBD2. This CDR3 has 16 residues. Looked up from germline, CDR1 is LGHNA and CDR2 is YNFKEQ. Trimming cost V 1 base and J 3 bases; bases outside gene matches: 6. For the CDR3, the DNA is TGTGCCAGCAGCCAAGCCCCCCTAGCGGGTACAGATACGCAGTATTTT. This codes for CASSQAPLAGTDTQYF.